This T cell receptor (beta chain) was recovered during a study of blood T cells in healthy people across ages. General study results and limits: Donors of long life had a larger count of naive CD4+ cells and greater diversity than aged donors. Per million T cells, the diversity of TCR beta decreased roughly linearly as age advanced. Diversity of TCR beta correlated strongly with naive T cell percentage.

For the second PCR, which ran for about 6 to 11 cycles, a sample-barcoded 5' primer and a J-beta primer mix were used. One entry per CDR3 protein results from TCRdb running MiXCR on the 5' RACE reads. Of 1.5 million to 2 million distinct CDR3 sequences listed, 49% are singletons. CDR3 length: 14 residues. V was shortened by 3 bases and J by 5 bases, with 14 bases between the two germline ends. Germline V gives CDR1 SGHRS, CDR2 YFSETQ. Note on this clonotype: What it binds is unknown.

This chain uses TRBV5-1 with TRBJ1-1, with D unresolved. The receptor comes from a woman aged 40 to 50 in good health. The specimen sequenced was blood. CDR3 in DNA: TGCGCCAGCAGCTCGGACGGCTATGGTACTGAAGCTTTCTTT. Translation: CASSSDGYGTEAFF.